This T cell receptor (beta chain) was sequenced in a study of blood T cell repertoires in COVID-19. Germline lookup yields CDR1 KGHSH and CDR2 LQKENI. V was trimmed by 5 bases and J by 2 bases, leaving 9 bases between them. This CDR3 spans 13 amino acids. Per the original methods: Reference gene primers were amplified, and this amplification served to estimate nucleated cell counts. Only in-frame clones appear in the TCRdb table, and some are missing; sequencing was by immunoSEQ multiplex PCR. V and J calls and clone size follow that table, whereas D and trimming were derived from the DNA. The table lists a few hundred thousand clones, roughly 84% of them singletons, with 7.5% to 9% in the top ten. This clone has a single count.

This chain joins TRBV18 and TRBJ2-5; D remains unclear. The receptor's source is a human donor in a cohort sampled during active COVID-19. The sequenced material came from peripheral blood. The CDR3 loop reads CASSRLVQETQYF. The DNA of the CDR3 is TGTGCCAGCTCAAGACTTGTTCAAGAGACCCAGTACTTC.